The present T cell receptor beta chain was sequenced within a study of blood T cell repertoires in COVID-19. Study information: Samples came from the United States, Italy and Spain, spanning acute and convalescent COVID-19. Nucleic acid was either cDNA or gDNA, and it came from T cells, B-cell-depleted T cells, or PBMCs.

This CDR3 is 13 amino acids long. Germline V gives CDR1 MNHNY, CDR2 SVGAGI (reference sequence). Unmatched junction bases numbered 2, after V lost 7 bases and J lost 1 base. Seattle participants joined during active infection and were tracked over time. As originally analysed: Amplification of reference gene primers was used by the study to estimate nucleated cell counts. Assay used: immunoSEQ multiplex PCR; TCRdb lists only in-frame clones, some missing. Clone size and V and J calls were adopted from that table, with D and trimming inferred from the DNA. The table lists about half a million clones, 89% of them singletons, with around 0.95% in the top ten.

The rearrangement joins TRBV6-6 to TRBJ2-7; the match to TRBD2 covers 9 bases. This sequence originates from a man between 18 and 29 years old with COVID-19, enrolled during active disease. The specimen sequenced was peripheral blood. In nucleotides, the CDR3 is TGTGCCAGCACTCTAGCGGGGTCCTACGAGCAGTACTTC. Translating it yields CASTLAGSYEQYF.